This T cell receptor beta chain was sequenced for a study of cytomegalovirus exposure and HLA in healthy donors. Study as a whole: Counted in an early data release were about 85 million unique TCRs from HLA-typed donors.

The CDR3 sequence is 17 residues long. From germline, CDR1 is MNHEY and CDR2 SMNVEV (reference sequence). V gave up 8 bases and J gave up 4 bases, with 26 bases separating them. Primers included in the PCR were 60 Vbeta and 13 Jbeta primers. Under the authors' procedure: Roughly 11 million of the approximately 80 million unique TCR beta chains counted in a later analysis were shared. The method was immunoSEQ multiplex PCR; TCRdb's version includes in-frame clones alone and lacks a portion of them. V, J and clone size were drawn from that table, and D and trimming were deduced from the DNA. The sample yields 150,000 to 200,000 clones, 80% seen once. As to this clone: The antigen remains unidentified.

Broader study findings: Owing to their indistinguishability, certain V segments, notably TRBV6-2 and TRBV6-3, were excluded.

The source of this sequence is a woman in her forties in good health and CMV-seronegative. Input material: PBMCs. The chain employs TRBV27 and TRBJ1-2; D not certain. For the CDR3, the DNA is TGTGCCAGCGGACCTCAAACCGGGAGAGATCTGGGCTATGGCTACACCTTC. Its protein is CASGPQTGRDLGYGYTF.